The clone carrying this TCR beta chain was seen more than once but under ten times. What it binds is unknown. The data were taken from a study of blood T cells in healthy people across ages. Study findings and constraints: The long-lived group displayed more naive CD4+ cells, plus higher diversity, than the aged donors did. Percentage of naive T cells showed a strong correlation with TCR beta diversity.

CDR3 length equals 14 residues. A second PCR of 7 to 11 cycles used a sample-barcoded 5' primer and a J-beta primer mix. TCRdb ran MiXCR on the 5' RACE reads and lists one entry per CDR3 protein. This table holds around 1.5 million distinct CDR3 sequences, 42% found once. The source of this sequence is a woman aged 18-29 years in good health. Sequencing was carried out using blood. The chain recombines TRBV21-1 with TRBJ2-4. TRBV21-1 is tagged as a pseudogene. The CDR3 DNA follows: TGTGCCAGCAGCAAAGATAGGGTCAAAAACATTCAGTACTTC. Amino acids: CASSKDRVKNIQYF.